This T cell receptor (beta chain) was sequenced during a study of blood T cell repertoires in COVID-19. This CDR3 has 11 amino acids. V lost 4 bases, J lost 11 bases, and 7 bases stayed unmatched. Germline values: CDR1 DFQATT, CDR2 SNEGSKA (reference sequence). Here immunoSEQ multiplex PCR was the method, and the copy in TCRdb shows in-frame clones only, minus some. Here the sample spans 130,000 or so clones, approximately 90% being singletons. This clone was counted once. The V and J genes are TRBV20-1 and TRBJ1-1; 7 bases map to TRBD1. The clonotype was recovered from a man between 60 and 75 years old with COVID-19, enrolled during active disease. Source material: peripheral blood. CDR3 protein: CSAMDRFNAFF. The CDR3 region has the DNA TGCAGTGCTATGGACAGGTTTAACGCTTTCTTT.